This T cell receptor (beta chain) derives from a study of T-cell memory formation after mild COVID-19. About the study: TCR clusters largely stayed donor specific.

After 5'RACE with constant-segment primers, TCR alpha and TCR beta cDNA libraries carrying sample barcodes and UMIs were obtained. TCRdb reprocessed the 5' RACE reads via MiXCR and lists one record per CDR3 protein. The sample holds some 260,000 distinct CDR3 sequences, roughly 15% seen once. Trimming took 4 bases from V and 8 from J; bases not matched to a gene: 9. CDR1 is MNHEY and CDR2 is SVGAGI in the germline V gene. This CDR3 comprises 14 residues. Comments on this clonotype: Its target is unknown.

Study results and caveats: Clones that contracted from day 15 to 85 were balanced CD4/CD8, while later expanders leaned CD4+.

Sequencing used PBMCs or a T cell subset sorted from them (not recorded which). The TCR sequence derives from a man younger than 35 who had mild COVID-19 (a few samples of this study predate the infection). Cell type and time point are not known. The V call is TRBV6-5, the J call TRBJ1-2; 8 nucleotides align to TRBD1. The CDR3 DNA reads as TGTGCCAGCAGTTTCTTACAGGGGGAGGGCGGCTACACCTTC. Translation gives CASSFLQGEGGYTF.